The 4 T cell receptor beta chains below all came from one sample that was sequenced in a study of somatic mutations in cytotoxic T cells in rheumatoid arthritis. Method: immunoSEQ multiplex PCR; TCRdb's copy keeps in-frame clones and lacks some. The sample consists of some 12,000 clones, roughly four fifths of them appearing once. Sample: CD8+ T cells sorted from blood. The source of these receptors is a woman aged 60-75 years in good health.

This clone was counted a single time. J is TRBJ2-1 and V is TRBV9; 9 bases are a match to TRBD2. CDR1 and CDR2 from the germline V gene are SGDLS and YYNGEE. This CDR3 spans 17 amino acids. With 0 bases clipped from V and 4 bases from J, the junction kept 8 bases outside the gene matches. The CDR3 spells CASSVVGSGGPYNEQFF. DNA of the CDR3: TGTGCCAGCAGCGTAGTCGGTAGCGGGGGTCCTTACAATGAGCAGTTCTTC.

This clone is categorized as medium-sized. V and J are TRBV7-9 and TRBJ2-7; 11 positions agree with TRBD1. Trimming removed 5 bases from V and 6 bases from J; junction bases left unmatched: 6. The germline gives CDR1 SEHNR, CDR2 FQNEAQ (reference sequence). CDR3 size: 14 residues. The CDR3 sequence is CASSNRDRGSEQYF. The DNA of the CDR3 is TGTGCCAGCAGCAACCGGGACAGGGGGTCCGAGCAGTACTTC.

This clone has just one count. The rearrangement joins TRBV6-5 to TRBJ1-6, with D unclear. Trimming removed 6 bases at V and 7 bases at J, with 13 bases between. CDR3 length equals 14 residues. Germline values: CDR1 MNHEY, CDR2 SVGAGI. CDR3 coding DNA: TGTGCCAGCAGACCGGTCGGTCGGAATTCACCCCTCCACTTT. Translated: CASRPVGRNSPLHF.

As to this clone: The identical CDR3 is also encoded by other nucleotide sequences in the sample. This chain uses TRBV13 with TRBJ2-7; perhaps TRBD2 as D (6 bases). Germline assignment: CDR1 PRHDT and CDR2 FYEKMQ (reference sequence). The CDR3 extends over 16 amino acids. V dropped 5 bases and J dropped 0 bases, with 17 bases sitting between them. This CDR3 is CASSLSSGVTSYEQYF. Written as DNA, the CDR3 is TGTGCCAGCAGCCTATCTTCGGGGGTTACCTCCTACGAGCAGTACTTC.